The present T cell receptor (beta chain) was sequenced within a study of beta chain features in type 1 diabetes. The length of the CDR3 is 15 residues. Trimming shortened V by 0 bases and J by 4 bases, and 13 bases separated the two germline ends. Comment on this clone: What it binds is unknown.

Every bit of the isolated RNA underwent reverse transcription, so sequencing read expressed TCRB transcripts. TCRdb's copy holds only in-frame clones and misses some; the assay was immunoSEQ multiplex PCR. Here the sample spans fewer than 500,000 clones, about 14% being singletons. CD4+ naive, central memory, regulatory and stem cell-like memory subsets were isolated by sorting on CD45RO/CCR7/CD25/CD127/CD95/CD27. Study-wide results and limits: cDNA-based sequencing might over-represent cells highly expressing TCR.

The specimen sequenced was naive CD4+ T cells from blood. The receptor comes from a man aged 25-45 years in good health. The chain couples TRBV23-1 to TRBJ2-7; D is ambiguous. TRBV23-1 is sorted into the ORF group, with uncertain function. The CDR3 sequence is CASSQSGQPTYEQYF. CDR3 DNA sequence: TGCGCCAGCAGTCAATCAGGCCAACCTACTTACGAGCAGTACTTC.